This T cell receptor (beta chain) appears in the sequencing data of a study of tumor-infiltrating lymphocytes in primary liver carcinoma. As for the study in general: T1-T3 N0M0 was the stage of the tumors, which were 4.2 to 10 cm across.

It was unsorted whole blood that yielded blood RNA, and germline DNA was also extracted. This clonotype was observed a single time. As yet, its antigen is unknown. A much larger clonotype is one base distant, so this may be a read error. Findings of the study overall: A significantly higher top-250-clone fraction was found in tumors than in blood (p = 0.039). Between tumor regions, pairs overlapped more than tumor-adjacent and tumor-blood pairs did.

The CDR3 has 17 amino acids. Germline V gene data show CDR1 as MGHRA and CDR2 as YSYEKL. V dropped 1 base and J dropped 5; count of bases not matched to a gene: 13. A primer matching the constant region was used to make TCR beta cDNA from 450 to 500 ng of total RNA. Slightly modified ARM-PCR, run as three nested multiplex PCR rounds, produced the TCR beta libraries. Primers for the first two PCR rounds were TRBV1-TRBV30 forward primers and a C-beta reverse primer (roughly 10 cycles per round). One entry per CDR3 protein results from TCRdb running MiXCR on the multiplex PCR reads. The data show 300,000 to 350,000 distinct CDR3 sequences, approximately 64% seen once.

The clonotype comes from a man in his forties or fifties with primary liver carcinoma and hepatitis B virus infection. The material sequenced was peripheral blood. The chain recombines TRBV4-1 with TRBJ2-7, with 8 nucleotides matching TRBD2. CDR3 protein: CASSQVPTSVSYDEQYF. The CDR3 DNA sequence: TGCGCCAGCAGCCAAGTCCCGACTAGCGTGAGTTACGACGAGCAGTACTTC.